This TCR beta chain emerged from a study of blood T cell repertoires in COVID-19 (dated by TCRdb to 2020 to 2021). Study-wide context: Collaborator samples came from the United States, Italy and Spain and covered acute and convalescent phases of COVID-19. The material from the prospective study consisted of cDNA or gDNA derived from T cells, B-cell-depleted T cells, or PBMCs. Subjects who had been exposed to COVID-19, were actively infected with it, or had recovered from it provided the deeply sampled blood TCRbeta repertoires that made up the dataset. A freely available public database, intended as a resource for researchers studying the immune response to SARS-CoV-2, is where the repertoires were released. Samples were obtained from the ongoing ImmuneRACE study (first 160 participants) and from 1,254 subjects provided by 6 global collaborators. The sample metadata nearly always contained a de-identified subject ID, COVID-19 status, age in years and sex. Where available, HLA class I and class II types were obtained from metadata supplied by the sample provider rather than from assay-based typing.

The paper as a whole reports these results and caveats: Clinical and demographic metadata were provided uncurated, with the amount varying by source and participant.

The immunoSEQ Assay, a bias-controlled multiplex PCR, was used to amplify TCRbeta CDR3 regions from genomic DNA. The source study handled its data this way. Nucleated cell counts per sample were estimated from amplification of reference gene primers within the assay. Sequence reads were collapsed and filtered to measure the absolute abundance of every unique TCRbeta CDR3 rearrangement. For each sample, productive Simpson clonality was calculated as the square root of Simpson's diversity index across productive rearrangements. Here the immuneACCESS table is served through TCRdb, limited to in-frame sequences with V and J called. Missing clones are a known gap in these copies; in checked studies unresolved V genes cover under half, and the rest lacks a known reason. V and J calls and clone size are copied from that table; D and trimming were computed from the DNA. This sample comprises roughly 500,000 clones, approximately 83% of them detected only once. Under 4% of the sample comes from the top ten.

From cysteine to phenylalanine, the CDR3 is 18 amino acids long. Only the CDR3 part of the read is kept: 54 bases, read in frame from the first base. From V the trimming removes 1 base and from J it removes 1 base, while the gene matches leave 5 bases of the junction unaccounted for. CDR1 is given as MNHNS and CDR2 as SASEGT, both from the germline V gene. In the case of this clone: Its antigen target is currently unknown. Per-nucleotide qualities are absent, and no much larger clonotype sits a single base away.

Each collaborating institution followed its own protocols to collect whole blood in K2EDTA tubes. For TCRbeta analysis, collaborators shipped samples in one of three forms: frozen whole blood, isolated PBMCs, or DNA extracted from either of those sample types. Material for sequencing was peripheral blood. The V and J genes are TRBV6-1 and TRBJ2-5; 14 bases in between match TRBD2. The receptor's source is a human donor in a cohort sampled during active COVID-19. CDR3 region: CASSEVGGTSGSQETQYF. The DNA is TGTGCCAGCAGTGAAGTTGGCGGGACTAGCGGGAGCCAAGAGACCCAGTACTTC.